This T cell receptor beta chain was retrieved from a study of regulatory T cells in long-lasting Graves disease. The study's findings and limits: Only a small sample size was used, which may have cut accuracy.

Time point defined: newly diagnosed GD, antithyroid drugs for less than 3 months. With RNA extracted from PBMCs as input, the TCR library was made. This clonotype was seen at least ten times. Its target is unknown. At one end the junction does not follow the germline gene, possibly because of a read error. Building of the TCR beta libraries involved iRepertoire HTBI primers and Arm-PCR of CDR3 regions. TCRdb itself ran the multiplex PCR reads through MiXCR, one entry per CDR3 protein. Found here are under 300,000 distinct CDR3 sequences, 15% to 20% of them singletons; the top ten hold around 13%. The CDR3 length is 11 residues. Germline-derived CDR1 and CDR2 are MNHEY and SVGEGT. A further study also used this sample, focusing on T cells in Graves' hyperthyroidism and ophthalmopathy. From that report: Uncontrolled infection, other autoimmune disease, pregnancy or lactation excluded patients.

Sample: peripheral blood mononuclear cells (PBMCs), taken at new diagnosis, from a patient treated with antithyroid drugs. The clonotype comes from a woman younger than 45 with Graves disease. The genes are TRBV6-2 or TRBV6-3 and TRBJ2-7; D uncertain. Here the CDR3 reads CASRYFIKQYF. CDR3 bases: TGTGCCAGCAGGTACTTCATAAAGCAGTACTTC.